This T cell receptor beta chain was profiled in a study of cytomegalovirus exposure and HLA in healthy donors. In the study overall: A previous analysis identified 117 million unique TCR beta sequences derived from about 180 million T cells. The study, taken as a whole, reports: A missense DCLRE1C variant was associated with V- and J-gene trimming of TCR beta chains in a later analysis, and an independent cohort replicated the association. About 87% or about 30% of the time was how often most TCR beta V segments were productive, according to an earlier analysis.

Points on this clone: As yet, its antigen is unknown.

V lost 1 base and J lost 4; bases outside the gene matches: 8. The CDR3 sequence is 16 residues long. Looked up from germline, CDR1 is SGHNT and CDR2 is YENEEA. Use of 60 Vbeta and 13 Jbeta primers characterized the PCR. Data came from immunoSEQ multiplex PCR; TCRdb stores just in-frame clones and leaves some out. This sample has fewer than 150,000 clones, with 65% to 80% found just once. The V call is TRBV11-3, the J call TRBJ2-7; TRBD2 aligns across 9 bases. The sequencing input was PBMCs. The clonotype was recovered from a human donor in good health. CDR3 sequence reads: CASSLAVASGIYEQYF. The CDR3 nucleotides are TGTGCCAGCAGCTTAGCGGTCGCTAGCGGGATATACGAGCAGTACTTC.